This T cell receptor beta chain was found in a study of blood T cell repertoires in COVID-19. Source study methods: Reference gene primer amplification in the assay estimated nucleated cell counts. This table comes from immunoSEQ multiplex PCR, and its TCRdb copy is limited to in-frame clones, with some not included. The DNA was the basis for D and trimming; V, J and clone size are from that table. The sample holds some 30,000 clones, 91% seen once. Trimming left V 5 bases short and J 3 bases short, with 16 bases between. CDR1 and CDR2 from the germline V gene are SGHAT and FQNNGV. The CDR3 loop spans 15 amino acids.

The TCR originated in a human donor with active COVID-19. The donor label of this sample is uncertain. Sequencing input: peripheral blood. This chain links TRBV11-2 with TRBJ1-1, with D possibly being TRBD1 (6 bases). CDR3 in DNA: TGTGCCAGCAGCCAAGCTCCCTACAGGGACACTGAAGCTTTCTTT. Translation gives CASSQAPYRDTEAFF.